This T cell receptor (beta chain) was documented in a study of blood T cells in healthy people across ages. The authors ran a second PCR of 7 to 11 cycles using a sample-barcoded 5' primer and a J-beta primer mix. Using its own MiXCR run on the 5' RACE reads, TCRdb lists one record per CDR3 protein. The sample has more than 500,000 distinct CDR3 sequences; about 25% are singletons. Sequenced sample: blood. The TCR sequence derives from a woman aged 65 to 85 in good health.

CDR3 loop: CASSPTDRVSGNTIYF. The DNA of the CDR3 is TGTGCCAGCAGCCCCACGGACAGGGTATCTGGAAACACCATATATTTT. This chain links TRBV7-9 with TRBJ1-3, with TRBD1 matching 8 bases. CDR3 length: 16 amino acids. Per germline, CDR1 SEHNR and CDR2 FQNEAQ (reference sequence). Germline trimming cut 5 bases from V and 1 base from J; bases unmatched to any gene: 7.